The clone carrying this TCR beta chain was seen many times. This sample was included in a study of early T cells in non-severe SARS-CoV-2 infection. Study-wide context: Whole-blood bulk RNA, unsorted, was sequenced, and chains were unpaired.

Attachment of unique molecular identifiers was made to individual cDNA molecules. TCRdb re-derived calls from the 5' RACE reads in MiXCR, one entry per CDR3 protein. The sample has more than 30,000 distinct CDR3 sequences; approximately 7.1% are singletons. This CDR3 spans 12 amino acids. Germline V gene sequence: CDR1 SGHTA, CDR2 FQGTGA. V shed 6 bases and J shed 10 bases, with 13 bases lying between them. This receptor was identified in an adult who was a healthcare worker with PCR-confirmed SARS-CoV-2 infection or an uninfected control (not recorded which). The sequencing here drew on whole blood, taken at baseline. J is TRBJ2-1 and V is TRBV7-3; D is ambiguous. In DNA, the CDR3 is TGTGCCAGCAGTGTCCCATCGGGCGAGCAGTTCTTC. This translates into CASSVPSGEQFF.